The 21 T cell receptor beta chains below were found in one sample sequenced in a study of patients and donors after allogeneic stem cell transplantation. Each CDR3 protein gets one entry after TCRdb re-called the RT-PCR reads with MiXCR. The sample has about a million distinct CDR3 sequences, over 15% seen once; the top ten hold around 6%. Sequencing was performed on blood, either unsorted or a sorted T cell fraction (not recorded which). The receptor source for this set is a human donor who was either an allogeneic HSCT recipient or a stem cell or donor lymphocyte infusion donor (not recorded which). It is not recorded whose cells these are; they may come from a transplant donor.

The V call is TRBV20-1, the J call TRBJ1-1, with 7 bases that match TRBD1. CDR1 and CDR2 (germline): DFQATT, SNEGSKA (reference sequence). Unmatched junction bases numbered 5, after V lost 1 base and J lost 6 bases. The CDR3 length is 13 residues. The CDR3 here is CSARVQGEPEAFF. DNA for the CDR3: TGCAGTGCTAGAGTCCAGGGGGAACCTGAAGCTTTCTTT.

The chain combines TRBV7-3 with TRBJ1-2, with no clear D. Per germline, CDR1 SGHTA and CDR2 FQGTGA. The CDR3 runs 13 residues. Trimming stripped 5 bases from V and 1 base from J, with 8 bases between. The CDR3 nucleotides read TGTGCCAGCAGCATCACAAGTAACTATGGCTACACCTTC. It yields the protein CASSITSNYGYTF.

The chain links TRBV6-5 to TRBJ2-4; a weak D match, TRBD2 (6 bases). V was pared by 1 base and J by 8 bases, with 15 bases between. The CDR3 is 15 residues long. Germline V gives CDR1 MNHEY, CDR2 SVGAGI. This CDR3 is CASSYFAGGSHIQYF. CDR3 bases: TGTGCCAGCAGTTACTTTGCAGGAGGGTCGCACATTCAGTACTTC.

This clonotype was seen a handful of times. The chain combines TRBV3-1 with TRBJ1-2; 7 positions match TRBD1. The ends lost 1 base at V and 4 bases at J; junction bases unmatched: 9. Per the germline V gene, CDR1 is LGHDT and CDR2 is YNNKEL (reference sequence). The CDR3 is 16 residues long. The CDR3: CASSQALTGFGYGYTF. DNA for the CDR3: TGTGCCAGCAGCCAAGCCCTGACAGGGTTCGGCTATGGCTACACCTTC.

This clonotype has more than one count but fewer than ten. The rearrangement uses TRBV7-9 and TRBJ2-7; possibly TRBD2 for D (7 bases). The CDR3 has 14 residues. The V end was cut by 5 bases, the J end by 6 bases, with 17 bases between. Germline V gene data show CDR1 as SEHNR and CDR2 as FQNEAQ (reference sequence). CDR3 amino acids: CASSSGTLHSEQYF. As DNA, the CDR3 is TGTGCCAGCAGCAGCGGGACACTCCACTCCGAGCAGTACTTC.

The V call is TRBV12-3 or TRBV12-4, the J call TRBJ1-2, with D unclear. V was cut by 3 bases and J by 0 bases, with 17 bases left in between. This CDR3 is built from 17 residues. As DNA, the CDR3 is TGTGCCAGCAGTTTCCCCGACATCCGGAGGACTAACTATGGCTACACCTTC. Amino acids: CASSFPDIRRTNYGYTF.

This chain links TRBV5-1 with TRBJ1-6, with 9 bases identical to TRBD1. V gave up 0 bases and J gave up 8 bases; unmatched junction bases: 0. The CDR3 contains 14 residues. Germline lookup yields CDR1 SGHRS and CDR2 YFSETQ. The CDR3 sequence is CASSLDRGHSPLHF. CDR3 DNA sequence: TGCGCCAGCAGCTTGGACAGGGGGCATTCACCCCTCCACTTT.

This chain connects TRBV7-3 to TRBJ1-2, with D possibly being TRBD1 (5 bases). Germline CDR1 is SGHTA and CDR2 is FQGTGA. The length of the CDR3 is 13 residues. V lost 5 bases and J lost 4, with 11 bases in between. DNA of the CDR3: TGTGCCAGCAGCCATAGGGGTTTCTATGGCTACACCTTC. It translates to CASSHRGFYGYTF.

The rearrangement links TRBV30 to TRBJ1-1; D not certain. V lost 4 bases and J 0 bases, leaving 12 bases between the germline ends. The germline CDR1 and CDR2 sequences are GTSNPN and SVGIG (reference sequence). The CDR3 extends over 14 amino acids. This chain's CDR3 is CAWKVERLNTEAFF. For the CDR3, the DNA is TGTGCCTGGAAAGTTGAACGACTGAACACTGAAGCTTTCTTT.

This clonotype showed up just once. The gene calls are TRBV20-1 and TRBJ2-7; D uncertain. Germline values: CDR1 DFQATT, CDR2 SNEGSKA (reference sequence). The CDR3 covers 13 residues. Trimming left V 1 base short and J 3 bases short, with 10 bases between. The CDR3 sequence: CSARVAGLYEQYF. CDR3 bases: TGCAGTGCTAGAGTGGCAGGTCTCTACGAGCAGTACTTC.

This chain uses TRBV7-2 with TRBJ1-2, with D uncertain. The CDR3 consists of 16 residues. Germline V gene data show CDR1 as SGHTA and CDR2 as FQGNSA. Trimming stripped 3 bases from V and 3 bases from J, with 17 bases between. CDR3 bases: TGTGCCAGCAGCTTGAGGACCACACGGTACCACTATGGCTACACCTTC. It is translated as CASSLRTTRYHYGYTF.

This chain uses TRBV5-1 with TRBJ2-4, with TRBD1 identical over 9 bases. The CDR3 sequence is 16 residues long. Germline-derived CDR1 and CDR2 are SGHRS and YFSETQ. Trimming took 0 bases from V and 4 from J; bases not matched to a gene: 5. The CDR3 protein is CASSLDRGRLKNIQYF. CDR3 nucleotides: TGCGCCAGCAGCTTGGACAGGGGGCGTTTGAAAAACATTCAGTACTTC.

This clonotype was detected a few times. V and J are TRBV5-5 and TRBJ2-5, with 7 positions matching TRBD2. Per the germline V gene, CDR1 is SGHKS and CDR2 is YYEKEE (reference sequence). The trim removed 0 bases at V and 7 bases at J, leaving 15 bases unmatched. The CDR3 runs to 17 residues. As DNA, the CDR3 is TGTGCCAGCAGCTTGGTTTTGGCTAGCGGCTATGTGGGGACCCAGTACTTC. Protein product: CASSLVLASGYVGTQYF.

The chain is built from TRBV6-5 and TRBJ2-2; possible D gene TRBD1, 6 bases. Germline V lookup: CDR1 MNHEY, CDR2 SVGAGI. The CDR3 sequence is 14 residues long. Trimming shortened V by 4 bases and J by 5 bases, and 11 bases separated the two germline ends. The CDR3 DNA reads TGTGCCAGCAGTTCCCACAGGGATACCGGGGAGCTGTTTTTT. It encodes CASSSHRDTGELFF.

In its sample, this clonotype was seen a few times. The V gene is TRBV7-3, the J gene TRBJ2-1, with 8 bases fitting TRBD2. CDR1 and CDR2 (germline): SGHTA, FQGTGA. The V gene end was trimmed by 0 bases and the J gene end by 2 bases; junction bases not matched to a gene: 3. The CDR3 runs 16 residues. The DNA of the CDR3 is TGTGCCAGCAGCTTAACGTTACTAGCGGCCTACAATGAGCAGTTCTTC. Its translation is CASSLTLLAAYNEQFF.

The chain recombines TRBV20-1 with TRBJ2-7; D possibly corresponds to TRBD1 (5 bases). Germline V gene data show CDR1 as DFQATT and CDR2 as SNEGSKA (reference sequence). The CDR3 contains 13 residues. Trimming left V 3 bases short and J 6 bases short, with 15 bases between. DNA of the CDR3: TGCAGTGCTAGTTGGGCTGCAGGGATCGAGCAGTACTTC. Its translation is CSASWAAGIEQYF.

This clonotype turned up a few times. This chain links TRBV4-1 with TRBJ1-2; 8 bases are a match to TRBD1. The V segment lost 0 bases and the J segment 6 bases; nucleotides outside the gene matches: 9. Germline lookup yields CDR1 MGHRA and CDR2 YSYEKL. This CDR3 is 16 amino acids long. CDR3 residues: CASSQEVQGARDGYTF. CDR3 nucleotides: TGCGCCAGCAGCCAAGAGGTTCAGGGGGCAAGGGATGGCTACACCTTC.

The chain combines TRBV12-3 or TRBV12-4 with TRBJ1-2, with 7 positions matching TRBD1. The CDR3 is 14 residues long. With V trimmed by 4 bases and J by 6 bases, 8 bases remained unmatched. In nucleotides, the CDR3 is TGTGCCAGCAGTTCTTCCGACAGGGTAGATGGCTACACCTTC. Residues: CASSSSDRVDGYTF.

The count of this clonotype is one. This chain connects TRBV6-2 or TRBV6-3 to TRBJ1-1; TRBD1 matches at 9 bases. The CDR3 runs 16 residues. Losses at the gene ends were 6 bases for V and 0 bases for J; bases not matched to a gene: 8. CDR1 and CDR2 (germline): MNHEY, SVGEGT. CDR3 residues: CASRPYRGPMNTEAFF. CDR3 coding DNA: TGTGCCAGCAGACCGTACAGGGGGCCCATGAACACTGAAGCTTTCTTT.

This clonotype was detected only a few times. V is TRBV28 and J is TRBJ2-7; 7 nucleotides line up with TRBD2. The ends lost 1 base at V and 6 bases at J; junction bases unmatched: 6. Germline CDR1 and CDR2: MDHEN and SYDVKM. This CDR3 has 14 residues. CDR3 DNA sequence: TGTGCCAGCAGTTTATCGGCGGGAGCGGTCGAGCAGTACTTC. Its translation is CASSLSAGAVEQYF. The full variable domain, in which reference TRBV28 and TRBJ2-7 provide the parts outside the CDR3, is DVKVTQSSRYLVKRTGEKVFLECVQDMDHENMFWYRQDPGLGLRLIYFSYDVKMKEKGDIPEGYSVSREKKERFSLILESASTNQTSMYLCASSLSAGAVEQYFGPGTRLTVT.

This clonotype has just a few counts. The chain's CDR3 is CASSPYRGPYEQYF. CDR3 in DNA: TGCGCCAGCAGCCCCTACAGGGGGCCCTACGAGCAGTACTTC. The chain links TRBV5-1 to TRBJ2-7, with TRBD1 matching over 9 bases. Germline CDR1 is SGHRS and CDR2 is YFSETQ. There are 14 residues in the CDR3. The V gene end was trimmed by 4 bases and the J gene end by 2 bases; junction bases not matched to a gene: 4.